Below are 24 T cell receptor beta chains sequenced from a single sample in a study of cytomegalovirus exposure and HLA in healthy donors. PCR was performed using 60 Vbeta and 13 Jbeta primers. Only in-frame clones appear in the TCRdb table, and some are missing; sequencing was by immunoSEQ multiplex PCR. Of 150,000 to 200,000 clones listed, 65% to 70% were seen once; the top ten hold about 10%. The sample comprised PBMCs. These receptors originate from a man younger than 40 in good health and CMV-seropositive.

This clone has a handful of counts. The J gene is TRBJ2-1, the V gene TRBV9, with TRBD2 identical over 7 bases. The V gene end was trimmed by 4 bases and the J gene end by 5 bases; junction bases not matched to a gene: 6. Germline values: CDR1 SGDLS, CDR2 YYNGEE. The CDR3 runs to 14 residues. CDR3 DNA sequence: TGTGCCAGCAGCTCCCGCGGGAGTAACAATGAGCAGTTCTTC. Encoded protein: CASSSRGSNNEQFF.

The chain links TRBV30 to TRBJ1-3; possibly TRBD1 for D (5 bases). This CDR3 has 12 amino acids. V shed 4 bases and J shed 4 bases, with 8 bases lying between them. Germline CDR1 GTSNPN, CDR2 SVGIG (reference sequence). The CDR3, as DNA: TGTGCCTGGACGGGGGAAGGAAACACCATATATTTT. Translated: CAWTGEGNTIYF.

V usage is TRBV19 and J usage is TRBJ2-1; D not certain. This CDR3 is 13 amino acids long. CDR1 and CDR2 (germline): LNHDA, SQIVND (reference sequence). The V end lost 6 bases, the J end lost 7 bases, and 13 bases lay between the germline ends. CDR3 in DNA: TGTGCCAGTAGCCCTGAAAGCTGGAATGAGCAGTTCTTC. It specifies CASSPESWNEQFF. The complete variable domain, with remaining parts taken from reference TRBV19 and TRBJ2-1, reads DGGITQSPKYLFRKEGQNVTLSCEQNLNHDAMYWYRQDPGQGLRLIYYSQIVNDFQKGDIAEGYSVSREKKESFPLTVTSAQKNPTAFYLCASSPESWNEQFFGPGTRLTVL.

As to this clone: The same CDR3 is also encoded by other DNA sequences in this sample. The rearrangement joins TRBV27 to TRBJ1-2, with 8 bases that match TRBD1. This CDR3 has 13 amino acids. The V gene's germline CDR1 is MNHEY and CDR2 SMNVEV (reference sequence). V was pared by 3 bases and J by 7 bases, with 4 bases of the junction left unmatched. In nucleotides, the CDR3 is TGTGCCAGCAGTTTCCTTACAGGGGGTGGCTACACCTTC. This translates into CASSFLTGGGYTF.

This clone was counted a few times. This chain uses TRBV5-1 with TRBJ2-5; possible D gene TRBD1, 6 bases. The DNA end is a closer match to TRBJ2-7, so the J assignment may be wrong. This CDR3 spans 15 amino acids. CDR1 SGHRS and CDR2 YFSETQ come from the germline V gene. The CDR3 bases are TGCGCCAGCAGCCGGGCTACAGGGCTCTCCTACGAGCAGTACTTC. As protein: CASSRATGLSYEQYF.

The chain links TRBV7-9 to TRBJ2-5; a possible D gene is TRBD2 (5 bases). The CDR3 runs to 15 residues. Germline CDR1 SEHNR, CDR2 FQNEAQ (reference sequence). V lost 0 bases, J lost 1 base, and 9 bases lay in between. The CDR3 loop reads CASSLASGGQETQYF. CDR3 nucleotides: TGTGCCAGCAGCTTAGCGTCCGGAGGCCAAGAGACCCAGTACTTC. The full variable domain, completed using reference TRBV7-9 and TRBJ2-5, is DTGVSQNPRHKITKRGQNVTFRCDPISEHNRLYWYRQTLGQGPEFLTYFQNEAQLEKSRLLSDRFSAERPKGSFSTLEIQRTEQGDSAMYLCASSLASGGQETQYFGPGTRLLVL.

The chain is built from TRBV29-1 and TRBJ2-3; TRBD2 agrees at 7 bases. This CDR3 has 13 amino acids. Germline V gives CDR1 SQVTM, CDR2 ANQGSEA. V lost 5 bases to trimming and J lost 1 base; unmatched junction nucleotides: 3. The chain's CDR3 is CSVISGGTDTQYF. The DNA for the CDR3 is TGCAGCGTTATAAGCGGGGGCACAGATACGCAGTATTTT.

The CDR3 bases are TGCGCCAGCAGCCCTCATTCCCCCGGGAGATCCTCAAGTGAGCAGTTCTTC. Protein: CASSPHSPGRSSSEQFF. The chain combines TRBV5-1 with TRBJ2-1, with D possibly TRBD2 on 6 matching bases. The CDR3 is made up of 17 amino acids. Between the trimmed V and J ends, which lost 4 bases and 9 bases, there was a span of 26 bases. Germline lookup yields CDR1 SGHRS and CDR2 YFSETQ.

V is TRBV4-1 and J is TRBJ1-4; a possible D gene is TRBD1 (5 bases). V was cut by 0 bases and J by 4 bases, with 15 bases left in between. The length of the CDR3 is 17 residues. The V gene's germline CDR1 is MGHRA and CDR2 YSYEKL. The CDR3 loop reads CASSQDSRTRNNEKLFF. For the CDR3, the DNA is TGCGCCAGCAGCCAAGATAGTCGGACAAGGAATAATGAAAAACTGTTTTTT.

The chain couples TRBV19 to TRBJ1-2; no definite D call. V lost 8 bases and J lost 8, with 9 bases in between. CDR1 is LNHDA and CDR2 is SQIVND in the germline V gene (reference sequence). This CDR3 region has 10 residues. In DNA, the CDR3 is TGTGCCAGTGGTCCGAGGGGCTACACCTTC. It encodes CASGPRGYTF.

This chain joins TRBV19 and TRBJ2-7; D is perhaps TRBD2 (6 bases). CDR1 is LNHDA, CDR2 SQIVND, per germline (reference sequence). The CDR3 is 15 residues long. V lost 3 bases, J lost 5 bases, and 17 bases lay in between. CDR3 region: CASSILSGGDDEQYF. Here the CDR3 DNA reads TGTGCCAGTAGTATCCTCAGTGGAGGGGACGACGAGCAGTACTTC.

The V gene is TRBV7-9, the J gene TRBJ2-3, with 10 bases lining up with TRBD2. Germline-derived CDR1 and CDR2 are SEHNR and FQNEAQ (reference sequence). The CDR3 consists of 14 residues. V gave up 8 bases and J gave up 1 base; unmatched junction bases: 3. This CDR3 is CASRTSGGTDTQYF. CDR3 in DNA: TGTGCCAGCCGAACTAGCGGGGGCACAGATACGCAGTATTTT.

This clone showed up just once. The chain uses TRBV6-4 and TRBJ2-2; no definite D call. Germline CDR1 is MRHNA and CDR2 is SNTAGT. V lost 3 bases and J 2 bases, leaving 7 bases between the germline ends. CDR3 length: 14 residues. CDR3 sequence reads: CASSDVLNTGELFF. Written as DNA, the CDR3 is TGTGCCAGCAGTGATGTTCTTAACACCGGGGAGCTGTTTTTT.

The chain links TRBV19 to TRBJ1-1; 8 positions match TRBD1. The germline CDR1 and CDR2 sequences are LNHDA and SQIVND (reference sequence). This CDR3 spans 16 amino acids. The J segment lost 4 bases and the V segment lost 6 bases, leaving 13 bases of the junction unmatched. The CDR3 loop is CASSALIGQGGTEAFF. In DNA form, the CDR3 reads TGTGCCAGTAGCGCCCTCATAGGACAGGGAGGCACTGAAGCTTTCTTT.

V gene TRBV18 combines with J gene TRBJ2-7; TRBD1 aligns across 8 bases. The length of the CDR3 is 14 residues. V lost 6 bases to trimming and J lost 6 bases; unmatched junction nucleotides: 10. From germline, CDR1 is KGHSH and CDR2 LQKENI. The CDR3 here is CASSHRDRPFEQYF. In DNA form, the CDR3 reads TGTGCCAGCTCGCACCGGGACAGGCCGTTCGAGCAGTACTTC.

The V call is TRBV5-4, the J call TRBJ1-2; possibly TRBD1 for D (5 bases). The V gene lost 2 bases and the J gene lost 7 bases, with 15 bases spanning the gap. CDR1 SGHNT and CDR2 YYREEE come from the germline V gene (reference sequence). The CDR3 runs to 14 residues. The CDR3 loop is CASSLLQGSAGYTF. In nucleotides, the CDR3 is TGTGCCAGCAGCTTACTTCAGGGATCCGCTGGCTACACCTTC.

The chain couples TRBV12-5 to TRBJ2-1; the D gene is possibly TRBD2 (6 bases). V gave up 1 base and J gave up 0 bases, with 10 bases separating them. This CDR3 comprises 16 residues. Germline V CDR1 and CDR2: LGHNT, FRNRAP. CDR3 coding DNA: TGTGCTAGTGGTTTGGAAGCGGGCAGCTCCTACAATGAGCAGTTCTTC. Amino acids: CASGLEAGSSYNEQFF.

The rearrangement links TRBV7-9 to TRBJ2-7, with D perhaps TRBD1 (6 bases). V lost 10 bases, J lost 1 base, and 17 bases lay in between. This CDR3 region has 14 residues. CDR1 is SEHNR and CDR2 is FQNEAQ in the germline V gene (reference sequence). The DNA of the CDR3 is TGTGCCATCCCCATAGGGGGTTCGTCCTACGAGCAGTACTTC. Protein sequence: CAIPIGGSSYEQYF.

The chain combines TRBV19 with TRBJ1-2; D is undetermined. The CDR3 loop spans 14 amino acids. In germline, CDR1 is LNHDA, CDR2 SQIVND (reference sequence). Trimming stripped 5 bases from V and 4 bases from J, with 14 bases between. CDR3 residues: CASSPNRESYGYTF. In nucleotides, the CDR3 is TGTGCCAGTAGTCCAAACCGAGAATCCTATGGCTACACCTTC.

The chain carries TRBV6-5 and TRBJ1-4; D not resolved. Trimming took off 6 bases at V and 0 bases at J, with 8 bases between the two ends. The germline CDR1 and CDR2 sequences are MNHEY and SVGAGI. CDR3 length equals 14 residues. CDR3 sequence (DNA): TGTGCCAGCAGGGTACTCGCAACTAATGAAAAACTGTTTTTT. Protein sequence: CASRVLATNEKLFF.

This clone was observed a handful of times. An end of the junction differs from the germline gene, which may be a read error. CDR3 residues: CSAPPVYPF. CDR3 coding DNA: TGCAGTGCTCCCCCCGTCTATCCCTTC. V gene TRBV20-1 combines with J gene TRBJ1-2, with D unresolved. Per the germline V gene, CDR1 is DFQATT and CDR2 is SNEGSKA (reference sequence). The CDR3 has 9 amino acids.

This clone showed up just once. This sequence joins TRBV7-6 and TRBJ2-7; tentatively, D is TRBD2 (5 bases). The CDR3 length is 16 residues. V lost 3 bases and J lost 6, with 21 bases in between. Germline lookup yields CDR1 SGHVS and CDR2 FNYEAQ. In DNA, the CDR3 is TGTGCCAGCAGCTTTGAACGGCCTAGTAACGGAGGCGAGCAGTACTTC. It is translated as CASSFERPSNGGEQYF.

The rearrangement uses TRBV6-5 and TRBJ2-5; D uncertain. The J call may be in error: the DNA end matches TRBJ2-7 better. The CDR3 extends over 16 amino acids. Germline V gene data show CDR1 as MNHEY and CDR2 as SVGAGI. CDR3 DNA sequence: TGTGCCAGCAGTTACTCGGCGGTCGCCTCCTCCTACGAGCAGTACTTC. This encodes CASSYSAVASSYEQYF.

V gene TRBV7-3 combines with J gene TRBJ1-1; D unresolved. The germline V and J ends were trimmed by 7 bases and 5 bases, with 26 bases remaining between them. The CDR3 has 17 amino acids. Germline lookup yields CDR1 SGHTA and CDR2 FQGTGA. CDR3 amino acids: CASKRGRDFLVGTEAFF. The CDR3 region has the DNA TGTGCCAGCAAAAGAGGGAGGGATTTTCTTGTGGGGACTGAAGCTTTCTTT.